This T cell receptor beta chain was recorded in a study of cytomegalovirus exposure and HLA in healthy donors. Use of 60 Vbeta and 13 Jbeta primers characterized the PCR. The repertoire was sequenced with immunoSEQ multiplex PCR; TCRdb's copy has only in-frame clones and lacks some. The sample holds fewer than 250,000 clones, 70% to 80% seen once. The CDR3 is made up of 15 amino acids. Between the trimmed V and J ends, which lost 3 bases and 0 bases, there was a span of 12 bases. CDR1 and CDR2 (germline): SGHRS, YFSETQ. This clonotype was sampled from a girl aged 2 to 9 in good health and CMV-seronegative. This rearrangement joins TRBV5-1 to TRBJ1-2; the D gene is possibly TRBD1 (6 bases). Sequencing was performed on PBMCs. The chain's CDR3 is CASSWGHQANYGYTF. CDR3 nucleotide sequence: TGCGCCAGCAGCTGGGGACACCAAGCTAACTATGGCTACACCTTC.